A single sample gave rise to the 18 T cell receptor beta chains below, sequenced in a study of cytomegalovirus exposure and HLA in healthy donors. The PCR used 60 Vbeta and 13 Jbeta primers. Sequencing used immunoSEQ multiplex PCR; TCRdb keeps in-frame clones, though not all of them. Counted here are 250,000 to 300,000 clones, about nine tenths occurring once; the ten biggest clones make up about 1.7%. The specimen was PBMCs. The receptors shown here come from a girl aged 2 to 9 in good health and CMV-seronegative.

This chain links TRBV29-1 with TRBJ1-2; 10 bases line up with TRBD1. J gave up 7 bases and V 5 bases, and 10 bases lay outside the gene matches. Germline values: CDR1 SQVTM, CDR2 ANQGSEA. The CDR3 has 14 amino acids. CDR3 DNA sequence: TGCAGCGTTCAGGCCGGGACAGGGGTCGGTGGCTACACCTTC. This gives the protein CSVQAGTGVGGYTF.

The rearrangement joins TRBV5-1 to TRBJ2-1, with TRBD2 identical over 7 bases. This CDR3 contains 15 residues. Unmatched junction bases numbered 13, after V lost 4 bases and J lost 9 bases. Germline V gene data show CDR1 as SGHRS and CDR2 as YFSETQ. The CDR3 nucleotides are TGCGCCAGCAGCCCTGGGAGTAGCGGGCACGGTGAGCAGTTCTTC. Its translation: CASSPGSSGHGEQFF.

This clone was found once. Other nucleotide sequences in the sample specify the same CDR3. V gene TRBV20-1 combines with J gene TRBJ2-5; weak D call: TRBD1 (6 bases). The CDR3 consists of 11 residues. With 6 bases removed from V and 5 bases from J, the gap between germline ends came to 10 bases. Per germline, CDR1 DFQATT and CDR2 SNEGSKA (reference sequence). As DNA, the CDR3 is TGCAGTGCACTAGGGGGTGAGACCCAGTACTTC. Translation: CSALGGETQYF.

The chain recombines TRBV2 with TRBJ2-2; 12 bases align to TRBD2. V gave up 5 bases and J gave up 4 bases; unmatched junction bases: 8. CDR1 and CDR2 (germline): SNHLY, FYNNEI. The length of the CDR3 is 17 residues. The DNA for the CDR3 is TGTGCCAGCAGTTCCCCTTCTAGCGGGGGGGCCACCGGGGAGCTGTTTTTT. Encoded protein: CASSSPSSGGATGELFF.

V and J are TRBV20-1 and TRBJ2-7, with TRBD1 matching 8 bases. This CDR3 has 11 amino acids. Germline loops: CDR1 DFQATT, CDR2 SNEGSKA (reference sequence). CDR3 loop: CSGQGAYEQYF. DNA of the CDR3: TGCAGCGGACAGGGAGCCTACGAGCAGTACTTC.

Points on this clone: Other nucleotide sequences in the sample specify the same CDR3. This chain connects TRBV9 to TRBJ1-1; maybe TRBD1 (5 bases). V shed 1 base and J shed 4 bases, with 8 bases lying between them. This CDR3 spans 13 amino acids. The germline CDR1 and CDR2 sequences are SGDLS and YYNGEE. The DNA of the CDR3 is TGTGCCAGCAGCGTAACCGGGGGCACTGAAGCTTTCTTT. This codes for CASSVTGGTEAFF. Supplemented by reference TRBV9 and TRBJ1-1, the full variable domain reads DSGVTQTPKHLITATGQRVTLRCSPRSGDLSVYWYQQSLDQGLQFLIQYYNGEERAKGNILERFSAQQFPDLHSELNLSSLELGDSALYFCASSVTGGTEAFFGQGTRLTVV.

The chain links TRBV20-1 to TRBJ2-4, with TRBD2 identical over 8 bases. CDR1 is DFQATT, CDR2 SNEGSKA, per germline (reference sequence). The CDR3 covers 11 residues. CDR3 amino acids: CSGGGQNIQYF. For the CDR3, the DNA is TGCAGCGGGGGGGGCCAGAACATTCAGTACTTC.

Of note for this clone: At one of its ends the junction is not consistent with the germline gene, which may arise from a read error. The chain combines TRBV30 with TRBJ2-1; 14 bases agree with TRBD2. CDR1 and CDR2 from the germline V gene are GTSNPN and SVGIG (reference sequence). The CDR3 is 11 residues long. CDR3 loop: CAWGTSGSAVF. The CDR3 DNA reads TGTGCCTGGGGGACTAGCGGGAGTGCGGTCTTC.

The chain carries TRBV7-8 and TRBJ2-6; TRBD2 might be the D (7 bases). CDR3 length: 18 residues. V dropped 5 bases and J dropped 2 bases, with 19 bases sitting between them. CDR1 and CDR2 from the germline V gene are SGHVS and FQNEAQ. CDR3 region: CASSLFGGHLTGANVLTF. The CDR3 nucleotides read TGTGCCAGCAGCCTCTTCGGGGGGCATCTAACTGGGGCCAACGTCCTGACTTTC. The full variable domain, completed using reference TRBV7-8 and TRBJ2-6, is GAGVSQSPRYKVAKRGQDVALRCDPISGHVSLFWYQQALGQGPEFLTYFQNEAQLDKSGLPSDRFFAERPEGSVSTLKIQRTQQEDSAVYLCASSLFGGHLTGANVLTFGAGSRLTVL.

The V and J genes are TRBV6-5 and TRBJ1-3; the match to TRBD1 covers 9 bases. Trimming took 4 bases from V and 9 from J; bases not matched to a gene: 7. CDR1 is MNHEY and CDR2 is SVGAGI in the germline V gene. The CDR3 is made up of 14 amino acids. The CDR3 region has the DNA TGTGCCAGCAGTTCCCCGGGACAGGGTAGCACCATATATTTT. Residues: CASSSPGQGSTIYF.

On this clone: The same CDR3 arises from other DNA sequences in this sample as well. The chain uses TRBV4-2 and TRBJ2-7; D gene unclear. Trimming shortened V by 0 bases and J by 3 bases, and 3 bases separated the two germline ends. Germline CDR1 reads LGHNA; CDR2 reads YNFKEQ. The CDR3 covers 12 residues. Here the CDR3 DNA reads TGTGCCAGCAGCCAAGATCGCTACGAGCAGTACTTC. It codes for CASSQDRYEQYF.

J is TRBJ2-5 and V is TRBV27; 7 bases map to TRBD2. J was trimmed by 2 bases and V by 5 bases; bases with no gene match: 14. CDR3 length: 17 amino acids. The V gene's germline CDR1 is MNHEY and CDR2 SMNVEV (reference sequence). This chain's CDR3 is CASSPLGSGRLQETQYF. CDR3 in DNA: TGTGCCAGCAGTCCCTTGGGGTCCGGGAGGCTACAAGAGACCCAGTACTTC.

The DNA for the CDR3 is TGTGCCAGCAGTCCCGGGACTGTGGGGACAGATACGCAGTATTTT. The encoded protein is CASSPGTVGTDTQYF. This rearrangement joins TRBV25-1 to TRBJ2-3; D may be TRBD2 (6 bases). The germline CDR1 and CDR2 sequences are MGHDK and SYGVNS. The CDR3 extends over 15 amino acids. The V end lost 5 bases, the J end lost 3 bases, and 15 bases lay between the germline ends. Combining the CDR3 with reference TRBV25-1 and TRBJ2-3 gives the whole variable domain EADIYQTPRYLVIGTGKKITLECSQTMGHDKMYWYQQDPGMELHLIHYSYGVNSTEKGDLSSESTVSRIRTEHFPLTLESARPSHTSQYLCASSPGTVGTDTQYFGPGTRLTVL.

DNA for the CDR3: TGTGCCAGCAGCTCCCAGGGAGCGGGGGAGGCAGATACGCAGTATTTT. Encoded protein: CASSSQGAGEADTQYF. The chain employs TRBV7-9 and TRBJ2-3; 8 bases agree with TRBD2. In germline, CDR1 is SEHNR, CDR2 FQNEAQ (reference sequence). The V gene end was trimmed by 4 bases and the J gene end by 4 bases; junction bases not matched to a gene: 10. This CDR3 region has 16 residues.

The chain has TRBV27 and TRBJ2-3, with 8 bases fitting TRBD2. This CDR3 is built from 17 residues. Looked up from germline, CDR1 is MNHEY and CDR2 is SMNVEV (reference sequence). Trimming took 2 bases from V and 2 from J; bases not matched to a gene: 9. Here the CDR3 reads CASSLGVAGSYTDTQYF. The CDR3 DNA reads TGTGCCAGCAGTTTAGGCGTAGCGGGGAGTTACACAGATACGCAGTATTTT.

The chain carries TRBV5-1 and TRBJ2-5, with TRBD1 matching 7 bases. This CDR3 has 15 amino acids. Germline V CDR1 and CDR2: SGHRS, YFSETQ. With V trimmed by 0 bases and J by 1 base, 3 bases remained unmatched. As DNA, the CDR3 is TGCGCCAGCAGCTTGGGGGACAGATCCCAAGAGACCCAGTACTTC. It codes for CASSLGDRSQETQYF.

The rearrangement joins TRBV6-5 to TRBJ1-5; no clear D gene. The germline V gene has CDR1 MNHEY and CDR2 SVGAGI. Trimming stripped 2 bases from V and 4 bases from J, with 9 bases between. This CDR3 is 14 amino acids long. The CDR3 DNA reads TGTGCCAGCAGTTACCGAGGAGGGAATCAGCCCCAGCATTTT. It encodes CASSYRGGNQPQHF.

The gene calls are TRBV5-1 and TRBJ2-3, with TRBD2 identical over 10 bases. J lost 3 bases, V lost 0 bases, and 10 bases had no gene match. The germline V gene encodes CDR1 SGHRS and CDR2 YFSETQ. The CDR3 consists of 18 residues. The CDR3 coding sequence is TGCGCCAGCAGCTTGGAGCGGGGGGGCCTAATCAGAACAGATACGCAGTATTTT. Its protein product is CASSLERGGLIRTDTQYF.